This T cell receptor beta chain was sequenced during a study of blood T cell repertoires in COVID-19. The wider study: In each case, the material was cDNA or gDNA derived from T cells, B-cell-depleted T cells, or PBMCs.

Clones were read by immunoSEQ multiplex PCR, and TCRdb kept only the in-frame ones, dropping some. The sample lists around 200,000 clones; more than 75% were seen once. Germline CDR1 is GTSNPN and CDR2 is SVGIG (reference sequence). This CDR3 contains 14 residues. Trimming pared 3 bases from V and 3 bases from J, leaving 15 bases between. The origin of this receptor is a man in his forties with acute COVID-19. The rearrangement uses TRBV30 and TRBJ2-7; D may be TRBD2 (5 bases). Sequenced material: PBMCs or T cells enriched from blood (not recorded which). The CDR3 is CAWSQDGNYYEQYF. DNA of the CDR3: TGTGCCTGGAGCCAAGACGGGAACTACTACGAGCAGTACTTC.